The clone carrying this T cell receptor beta chain was counted once. Other DNA sequences of this sample code for an identical CDR3. The sample originates from a study of OX40 agonist ivuxolimab in advanced cancers. CDR3 length: 16 amino acids. Trimming removed 2 bases at V and 0 bases at J, with 11 bases between. In germline, CDR1 is MNHNS, CDR2 SASEGT. The data were produced by immunoSEQ multiplex PCR, yet TCRdb's version contains in-frame clones alone and is incomplete. The sample has tens of thousands of clones, approximately 88% seen once. The source material was CD4+ or CD8+ T cells sorted from blood, sampled in a trial of the OX40 agonist ivuxolimab. The sequence derives from an adult with an advanced solid tumor such as melanoma, head and neck, liver or kidney cancer. The chain employs TRBV6-1 and TRBJ1-5, with D unclear. Here the CDR3 reads CASSESPGHSNQPQHF. The CDR3, as DNA: TGTGCCAGCAGTGAAAGCCCCGGCCATAGCAATCAGCCCCAGCATTTT.